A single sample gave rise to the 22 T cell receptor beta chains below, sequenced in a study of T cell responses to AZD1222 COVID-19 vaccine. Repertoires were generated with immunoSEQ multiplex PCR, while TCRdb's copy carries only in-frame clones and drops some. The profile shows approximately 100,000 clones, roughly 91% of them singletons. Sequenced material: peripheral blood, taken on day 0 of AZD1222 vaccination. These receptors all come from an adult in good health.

CDR3 bases: TGTGCCAGCAGCCAATCCCCGGGAGGCACTGAAGCTTTCTTT. Encoded protein: CASSQSPGGTEAFF. This chain joins TRBV16 and TRBJ1-1, with unresolved D. The V gene's germline CDR1 is KGHSY and CDR2 FQNENV. V shed 0 bases and J shed 4 bases, with 9 bases lying between them. CDR3 size: 14 residues.

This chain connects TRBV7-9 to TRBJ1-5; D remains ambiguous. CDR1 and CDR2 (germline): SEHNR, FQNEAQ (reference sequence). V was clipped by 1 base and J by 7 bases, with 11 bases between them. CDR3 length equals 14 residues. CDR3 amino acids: CASSLGGNGQPQHF. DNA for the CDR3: TGTGCCAGCAGCTTAGGAGGGAACGGACAGCCCCAGCATTTT. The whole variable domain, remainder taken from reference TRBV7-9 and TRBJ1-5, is DTGVSQNPRHKITKRGQNVTFRCDPISEHNRLYWYRQTLGQGPEFLTYFQNEAQLEKSRLLSDRFSAERPKGSFSTLEIQRTEQGDSAMYLCASSLGGNGQPQHFGDGTRLSIL.

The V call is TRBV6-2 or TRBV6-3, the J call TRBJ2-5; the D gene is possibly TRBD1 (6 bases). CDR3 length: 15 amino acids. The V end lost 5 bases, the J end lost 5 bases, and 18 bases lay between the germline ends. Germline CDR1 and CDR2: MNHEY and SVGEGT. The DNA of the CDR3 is TGTGCCAGCAGTCCAGGGGTTCATTCAGTTGAGACCCAGTACTTC. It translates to CASSPGVHSVETQYF.

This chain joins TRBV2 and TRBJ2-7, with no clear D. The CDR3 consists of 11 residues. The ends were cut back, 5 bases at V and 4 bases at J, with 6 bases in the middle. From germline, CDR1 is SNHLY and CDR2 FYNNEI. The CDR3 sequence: CASSPEYEQYF. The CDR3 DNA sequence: TGTGCCAGCAGTCCAGAATACGAGCAGTACTTC. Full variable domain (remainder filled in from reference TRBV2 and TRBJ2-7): EPEVTQTPSHQVTQMGQEVILRCVPISNHLYFYWYRQILGQKVEFLVSFYNNEISEKSEIFDDQFSVERPDGSNFTLKIRSTKLEDSAMYFCASSPEYEQYFGPGTRLTVT.

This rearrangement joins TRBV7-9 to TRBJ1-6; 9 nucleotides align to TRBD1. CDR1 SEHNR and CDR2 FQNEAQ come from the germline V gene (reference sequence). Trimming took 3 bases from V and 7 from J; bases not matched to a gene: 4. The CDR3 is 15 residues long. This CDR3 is CASSFRDRVNSPLHF. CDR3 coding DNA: TGTGCCAGCAGCTTTCGGGACAGGGTGAATTCACCCCTCCACTTT.

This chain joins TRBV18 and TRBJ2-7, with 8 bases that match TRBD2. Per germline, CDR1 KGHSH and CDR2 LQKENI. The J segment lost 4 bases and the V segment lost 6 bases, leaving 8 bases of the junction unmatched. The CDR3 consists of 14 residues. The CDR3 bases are TGTGCCAGCTCCACGGGGGGGGGCTGGTACGAGCAGTACTTC. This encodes CASSTGGGWYEQYF.

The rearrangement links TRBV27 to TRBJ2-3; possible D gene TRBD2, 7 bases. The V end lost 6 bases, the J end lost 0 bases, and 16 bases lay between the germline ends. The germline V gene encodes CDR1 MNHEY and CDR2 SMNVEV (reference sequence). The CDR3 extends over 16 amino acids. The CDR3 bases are TGTGCCAGCAGACCCATAGGGGGGGACAGCACAGATACGCAGTATTTT. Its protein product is CASRPIGGDSTDTQYF.

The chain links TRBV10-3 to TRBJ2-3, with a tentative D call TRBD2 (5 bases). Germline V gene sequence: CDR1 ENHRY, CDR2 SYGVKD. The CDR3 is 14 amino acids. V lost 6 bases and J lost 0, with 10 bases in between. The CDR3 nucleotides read TGTGCCATCAGACTAGGTGGGAGCACAGATACGCAGTATTTT. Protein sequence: CAIRLGGSTDTQYF.

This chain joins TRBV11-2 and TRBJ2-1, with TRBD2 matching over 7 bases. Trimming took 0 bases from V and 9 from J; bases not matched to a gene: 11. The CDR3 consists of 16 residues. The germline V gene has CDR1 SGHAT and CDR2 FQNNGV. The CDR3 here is CASSLDLAARSSEQFF. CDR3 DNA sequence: TGTGCCAGCAGCTTAGATCTAGCGGCTCGTTCAAGTGAGCAGTTCTTC.

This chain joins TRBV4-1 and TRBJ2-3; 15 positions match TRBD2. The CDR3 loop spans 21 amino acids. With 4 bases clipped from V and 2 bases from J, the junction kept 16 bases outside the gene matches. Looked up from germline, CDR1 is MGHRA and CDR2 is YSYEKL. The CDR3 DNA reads TGCGCCAGCAGCCCCAAGGTGGCCGGACTAGCGGGGGGGCTTTTCACAGATACGCAGTATTTT. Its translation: CASSPKVAGLAGGLFTDTQYF.

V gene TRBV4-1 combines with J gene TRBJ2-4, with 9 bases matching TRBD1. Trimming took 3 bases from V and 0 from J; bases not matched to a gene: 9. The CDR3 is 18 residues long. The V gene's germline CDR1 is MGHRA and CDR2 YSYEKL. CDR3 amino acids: CASSQGQGRSLAKNIQYF. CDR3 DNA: TGCGCCAGCAGCCAGGGACAGGGTCGGTCTCTAGCCAAAAACATTCAGTACTTC.

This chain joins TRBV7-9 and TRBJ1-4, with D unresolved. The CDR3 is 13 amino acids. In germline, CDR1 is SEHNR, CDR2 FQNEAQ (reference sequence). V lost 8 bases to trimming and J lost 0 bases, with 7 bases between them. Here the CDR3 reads CASQAPTNEKLFF. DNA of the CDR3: TGTGCCAGCCAAGCCCCAACTAATGAAAAACTGTTTTTT. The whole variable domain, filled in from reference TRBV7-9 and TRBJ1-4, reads DTGVSQNPRHKITKRGQNVTFRCDPISEHNRLYWYRQTLGQGPEFLTYFQNEAQLEKSRLLSDRFSAERPKGSFSTLEIQRTEQGDSAMYLCASQAPTNEKLFFGSGTQLSVL.

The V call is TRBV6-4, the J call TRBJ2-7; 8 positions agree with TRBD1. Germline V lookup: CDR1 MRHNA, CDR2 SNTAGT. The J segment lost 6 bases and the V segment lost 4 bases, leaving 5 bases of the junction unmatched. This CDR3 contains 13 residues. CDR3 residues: CASSADRATEQYF. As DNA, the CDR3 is TGTGCCAGCAGTGCGGACAGGGCGACCGAGCAGTACTTC.

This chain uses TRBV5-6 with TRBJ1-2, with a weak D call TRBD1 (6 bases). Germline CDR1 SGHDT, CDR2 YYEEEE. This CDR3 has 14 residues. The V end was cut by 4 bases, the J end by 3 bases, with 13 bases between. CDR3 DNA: TGTGCCAGCAGCGCGATGGGGGGCGACTATGGCTACACCTTC. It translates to CASSAMGGDYGYTF.

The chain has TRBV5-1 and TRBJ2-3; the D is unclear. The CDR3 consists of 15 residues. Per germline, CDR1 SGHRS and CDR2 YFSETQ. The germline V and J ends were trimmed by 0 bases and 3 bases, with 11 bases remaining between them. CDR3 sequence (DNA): TGCGCCAGCAGCTTGGCCGACATGGTAACAGATACGCAGTATTTT. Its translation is CASSLADMVTDTQYF.

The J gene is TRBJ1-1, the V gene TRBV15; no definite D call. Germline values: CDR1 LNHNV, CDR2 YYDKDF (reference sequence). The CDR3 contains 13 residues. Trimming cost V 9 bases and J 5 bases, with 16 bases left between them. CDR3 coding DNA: TGTGCCACGGCGATGTCGGGCGGAACTGAAGCTTTCTTT. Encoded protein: CATAMSGGTEAFF.

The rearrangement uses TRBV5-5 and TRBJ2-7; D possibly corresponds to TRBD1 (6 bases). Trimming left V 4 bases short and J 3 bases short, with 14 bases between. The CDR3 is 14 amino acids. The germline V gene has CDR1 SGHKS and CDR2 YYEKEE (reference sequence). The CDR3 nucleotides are TGTGCCAGCAGCGCCGCAGGGGTGGACTACGAGCAGTACTTC. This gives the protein CASSAAGVDYEQYF.

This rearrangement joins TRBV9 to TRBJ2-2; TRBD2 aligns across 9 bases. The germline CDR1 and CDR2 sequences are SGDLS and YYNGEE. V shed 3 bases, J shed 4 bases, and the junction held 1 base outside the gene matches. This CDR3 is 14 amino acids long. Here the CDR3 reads CASSAAGGTGELFF. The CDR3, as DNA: TGTGCCAGCAGCGCAGCGGGGGGCACCGGGGAGCTGTTTTTT.

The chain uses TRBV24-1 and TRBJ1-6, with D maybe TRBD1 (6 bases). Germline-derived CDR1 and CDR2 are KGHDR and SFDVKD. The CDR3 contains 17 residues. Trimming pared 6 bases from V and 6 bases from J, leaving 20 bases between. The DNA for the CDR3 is TGTGCCACCAGTCGAAACCAAAAAGGGGGTTGTAATTCACCCCTCCACTTT. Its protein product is CATSRNQKGGCNSPLHF.

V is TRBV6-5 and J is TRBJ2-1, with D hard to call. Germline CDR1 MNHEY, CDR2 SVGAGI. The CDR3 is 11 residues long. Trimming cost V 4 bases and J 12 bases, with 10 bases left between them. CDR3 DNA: TGTGCCAGCAGTTCCGGAAAGGGGCAGTTCTTC. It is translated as CASSSGKGQFF.

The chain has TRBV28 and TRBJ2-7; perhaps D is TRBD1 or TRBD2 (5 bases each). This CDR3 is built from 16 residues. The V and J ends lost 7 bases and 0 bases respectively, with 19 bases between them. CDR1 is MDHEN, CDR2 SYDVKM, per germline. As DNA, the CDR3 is TGTGCCAGCACCCCCTCCTCCGGGACGGACTCCTACGAGCAGTACTTC. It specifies CASTPSSGTDSYEQYF.

CDR3 sequence: CSVVGPMDTEAFF. DNA for the CDR3: TGCAGCGTTGTGGGCCCCATGGACACTGAAGCTTTCTTT. This sequence joins TRBV29-1 and TRBJ1-1; D unclear. Trimming pared 4 bases from V and 3 bases from J, leaving 12 bases between. Germline assignment: CDR1 SQVTM and CDR2 ANQGSEA. The CDR3 spans 13 residues.